The 12 T cell receptor beta chains below come from one sample, sequenced in a study of T-cell memory formation after mild COVID-19. Using its own MiXCR run on the 5' RACE reads, TCRdb lists one record per CDR3 protein. Of under 350,000 distinct CDR3 sequences detected, 16% appear once; the ten largest clones hold 20% to 25%. The material sequenced was PBMCs or a T cell subset sorted from them (not recorded which). Receptors were obtained from a young man who had mild COVID-19 (a few samples of this study predate the infection). Cell type and time point are not known.

The rearrangement joins TRBV6-2 or TRBV6-3 to TRBJ2-7; D is perhaps TRBD1 or TRBD2 (5 bases each). The CDR3 runs to 14 residues. The V gene's germline CDR1 is MNHEY and CDR2 SVGEGT. V was trimmed by 7 bases and J by 0 bases, leaving 13 bases between them. CDR3 protein: CASTPWGSSYEQYV. The DNA of the CDR3 is TGTGCCAGCACCCCTTGGGGGAGCTCCTACGAGCAGTACGTC.

This clonotype was seen a few times. CDR3 protein: CATAMRLAGPYNEQFF. In nucleotides, the CDR3 is TGTGCCACCGCCATGAGGCTAGCGGGGCCCTACAATGAGCAGTTCTTC. This sequence joins TRBV6-2 or TRBV6-3 and TRBJ2-1; 9 nucleotides agree with TRBD2. Germline loops: CDR1 MNHEY, CDR2 SVGEGT. The V gene end was trimmed by 10 bases and the J gene end by 2 bases; junction bases not matched to a gene: 12. CDR3 length: 16 amino acids.

The V and J genes are TRBV5-1 and TRBJ2-7; TRBD2 matches 11 bases. The CDR3 spans 16 residues. Per the germline V gene, CDR1 is SGHRS and CDR2 is YFSETQ. V shed 4 bases and J 7 bases; nucleotides not matched to a gene: 13. CDR3 region: CASSALTSGGMKEQYF. The CDR3 DNA is TGCGCCAGCAGCGCTTTAACTAGCGGGGGCATGAAGGAGCAGTACTTC.

This clonotype was picked up a small number of times. J is TRBJ2-7 and V is TRBV4-2; D could derive from TRBD1 or TRBD2 (6 bases each). CDR1 is LGHNA, CDR2 YNFKEQ, per germline. The CDR3 is made up of 15 amino acids. V was clipped by 1 base and J by 7 bases, with 17 bases between them. DNA for the CDR3: TGTGCCAGCAGCCAAGGGGGGGCCCCGGTGACAGAGCAGTACGTC. This sequence encodes CASSQGGAPVTEQYV.

This clonotype was detected a few times. The chain joins TRBV4-1 to TRBJ2-4; no clear D. The ends were cut back, 1 base at V and 6 bases at J, with 10 bases in the middle. The CDR3 runs to 14 residues. Germline CDR1 and CDR2: MGHRA and YSYEKL. The CDR3 sequence: CASSQVQPPNIQYF. The CDR3 DNA reads as TGCGCCAGCAGCCAAGTACAGCCACCAAACATTCAGTACTTC.

This clonotype was picked up a small number of times. The chain links TRBV7-9 to TRBJ1-2; D not resolved. CDR1 and CDR2 (germline): SEHNR, FQNEAQ (reference sequence). V was shortened by 1 base and J by 5 bases, with 11 bases between the two germline ends. The CDR3 extends over 14 amino acids. DNA for the CDR3: TGTGCCAGCAGCTTAGTGCAAACGGGGTATGGCTACACCTTC. It is translated as CASSLVQTGYGYTF.

This clonotype has ten or more counts. The CDR3 here is CASSGRTSEGNEQFF. CDR3 bases: TGCGCCAGCAGCGGAAGGACTAGCGAGGGGAATGAGCAGTTCTTC. The J gene is TRBJ2-1, the V gene TRBV5-1; 9 positions agree with TRBD2. Germline CDR1 and CDR2: SGHRS and YFSETQ. The CDR3 loop spans 15 amino acids. V lost 4 bases to trimming and J lost 7 bases; unmatched junction nucleotides: 9.

The rearrangement uses TRBV6-2 or TRBV6-3 and TRBJ2-7, with D unresolved. This CDR3 is 12 amino acids long. Germline lookup yields CDR1 MNHEY and CDR2 SVGEGT. Trimming removed 2 bases at V and 5 bases at J, with 7 bases between. As DNA, the CDR3 is TGTGCCAGCAGTTACACGCGAGACGAGCAGTACTTC. Residues: CASSYTRDEQYF.

This clonotype was seen many times. The V gene is TRBV6-5, the J gene TRBJ2-3; 9 bases are shared with TRBD2. The CDR3 is 15 residues long. Germline CDR1 MNHEY, CDR2 SVGAGI. With V trimmed by 4 bases and J by 2 bases, 4 bases remained unmatched. The CDR3 sequence: CASSSGGGATDTQYF. The DNA for the CDR3 is TGTGCCAGCAGTTCAGGCGGGGGGGCCACAGATACGCAGTATTTT.

This clonotype has ten or more counts. V gene TRBV7-6 combines with J gene TRBJ1-2; 11 bases align to TRBD1. The CDR3 consists of 14 residues. Germline V gives CDR1 SGHVS, CDR2 FNYEAQ. The V and J ends lost 3 bases and 7 bases, in that order; junction bases with no gene match: 4. The CDR3, as DNA: TGTGCCAGCAGCTTCGGACAGGGGGCTGGTGGCTACACCTTC. It encodes CASSFGQGAGGYTF.

This clonotype has only a few counts. The chain uses TRBV7-2 and TRBJ1-4; 8 bases agree with TRBD1. The CDR3 sequence is 13 residues long. The V segment lost 5 bases and the J segment 11 bases; nucleotides outside the gene matches: 7. Germline CDR1 and CDR2: SGHTA and FQGNSA. The CDR3: CASSLGTGGKLFF. CDR3 nucleotide sequence: TGTGCCAGCAGCCTCGGGACAGGCGGGAAACTGTTTTTT.

This clonotype was counted ten times or more. The CDR3 loop is CASSFESNQPQHF. The CDR3 DNA is TGTGCCAGCAGTTTCGAGAGCAATCAGCCCCAGCATTTT. This rearrangement joins TRBV12-3 or TRBV12-4 to TRBJ1-5; no clear D. Deletions cut 3 bases from V and 1 base from J, with 4 bases between. This CDR3 region has 13 residues.